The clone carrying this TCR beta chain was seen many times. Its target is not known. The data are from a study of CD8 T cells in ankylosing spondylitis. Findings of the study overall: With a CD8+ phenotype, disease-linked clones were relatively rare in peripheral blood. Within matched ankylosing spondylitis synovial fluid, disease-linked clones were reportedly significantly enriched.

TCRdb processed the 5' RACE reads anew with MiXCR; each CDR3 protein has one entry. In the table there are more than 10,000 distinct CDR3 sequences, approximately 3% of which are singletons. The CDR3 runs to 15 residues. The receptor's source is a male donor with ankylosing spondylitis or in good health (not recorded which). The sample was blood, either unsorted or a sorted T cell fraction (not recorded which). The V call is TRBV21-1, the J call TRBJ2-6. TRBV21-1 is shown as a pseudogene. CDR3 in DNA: TGTGCCAGCAGCAAATCAGACTCTGGGGCCAACGTCCTGACTTTC. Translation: CASSKSDSGANVLTF.